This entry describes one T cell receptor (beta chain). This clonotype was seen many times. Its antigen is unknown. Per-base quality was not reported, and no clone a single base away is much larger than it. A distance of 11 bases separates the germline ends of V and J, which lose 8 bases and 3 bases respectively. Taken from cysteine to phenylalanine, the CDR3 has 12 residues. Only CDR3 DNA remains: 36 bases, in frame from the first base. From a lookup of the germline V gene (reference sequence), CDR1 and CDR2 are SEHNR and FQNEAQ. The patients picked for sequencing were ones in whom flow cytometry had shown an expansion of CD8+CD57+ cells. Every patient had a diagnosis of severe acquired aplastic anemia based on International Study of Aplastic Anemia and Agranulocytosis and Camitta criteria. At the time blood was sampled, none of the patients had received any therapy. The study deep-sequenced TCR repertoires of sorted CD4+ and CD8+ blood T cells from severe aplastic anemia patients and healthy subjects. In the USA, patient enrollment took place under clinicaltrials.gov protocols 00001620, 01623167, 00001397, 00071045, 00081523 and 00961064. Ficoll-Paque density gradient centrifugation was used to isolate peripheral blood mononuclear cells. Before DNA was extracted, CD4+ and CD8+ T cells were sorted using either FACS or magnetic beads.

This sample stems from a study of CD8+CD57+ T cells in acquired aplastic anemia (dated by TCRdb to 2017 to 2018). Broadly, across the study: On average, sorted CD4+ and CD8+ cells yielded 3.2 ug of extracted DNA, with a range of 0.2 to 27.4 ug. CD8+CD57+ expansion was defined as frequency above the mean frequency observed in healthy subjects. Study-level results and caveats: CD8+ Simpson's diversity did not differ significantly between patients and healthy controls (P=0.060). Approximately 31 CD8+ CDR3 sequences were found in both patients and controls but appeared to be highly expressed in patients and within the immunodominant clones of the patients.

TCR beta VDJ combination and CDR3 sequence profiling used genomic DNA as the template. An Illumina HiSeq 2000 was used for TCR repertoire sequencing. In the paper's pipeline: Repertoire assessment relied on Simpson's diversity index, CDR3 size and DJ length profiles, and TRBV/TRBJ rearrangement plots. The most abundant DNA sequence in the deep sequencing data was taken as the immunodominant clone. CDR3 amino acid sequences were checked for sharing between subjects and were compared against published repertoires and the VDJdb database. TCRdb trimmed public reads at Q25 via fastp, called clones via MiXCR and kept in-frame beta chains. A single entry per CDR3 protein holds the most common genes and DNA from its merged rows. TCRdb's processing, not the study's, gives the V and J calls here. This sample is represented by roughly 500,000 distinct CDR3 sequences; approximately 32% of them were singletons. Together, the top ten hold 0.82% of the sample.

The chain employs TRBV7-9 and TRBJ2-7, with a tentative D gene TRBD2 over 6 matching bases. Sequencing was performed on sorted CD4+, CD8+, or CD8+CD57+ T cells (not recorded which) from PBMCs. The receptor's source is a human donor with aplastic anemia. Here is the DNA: TGTGCCAGCGCAGGGACTTTCTACGAGCAGTACTTC. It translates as CASAGTFYEQYF.